This is a list of T cell receptor beta chains from one sample in a study of blood T cell repertoires in COVID-19. TCRdb's copy holds only in-frame clones and misses some; the assay was immunoSEQ multiplex PCR. The sample consists of under 250,000 clones, roughly 86% of them appearing once. The sequenced sample consisted of PBMCs or T cells enriched from blood (not recorded which). These receptors all stem from a woman aged 30 to 39 with acute COVID-19. CDR3s include the opening cysteine and the closing phenylalanine or tryptophan. Fields, in order: V gene, D gene, J gene, CDR3 protein. A D gene is named only where the DNA matches it firmly.

TRBV6-5	.	TRBJ2-1	CASSYSLEVFF
TRBV19	TRBD2	TRBJ2-4	CASFTGTSGAKNIQYF
TRBV5-1	.	TRBJ1-1	CASSVSGTGNTEAFF
TRBV10-3	TRBD1	TRBJ1-6	CAISGGTGGFWGSPLHF
TRBV6-2/TRBV6-3	TRBD2	TRBJ2-4	CASSLSGGRGKNIQYF
TRBV19	TRBD1	TRBJ1-2	CASTRDRPFGYTF
TRBV10-1	.	TRBJ1-1	CASSEHRANTEAFF
TRBV30	TRBD1	TRBJ1-1	CAWSTGDLTAAFF
TRBV6-6	.	TRBJ1-3	CASSFHTSSGNTIYF
TRBV20-1	.	TRBJ1-5	CSASTYSNQPQHF
TRBV5-4	.	TRBJ1-6	CASSLGGGKTPLHF
TRBV19	.	TRBJ1-2	CASSTGFGNYGYTF
TRBV4-3	.	TRBJ2-7	CASSQEPGGHYEQYF
TRBV13	.	TRBJ1-2	CASSTRTAYGYGYTF
TRBV19	.	TRBJ1-5	CASSSRYRSLQWPQHF
TRBV6-2/TRBV6-3	.	TRBJ1-1	CASSYLSLETEAFF
TRBV6-5	TRBD1	TRBJ1-5	CASRSTGLSPQHF